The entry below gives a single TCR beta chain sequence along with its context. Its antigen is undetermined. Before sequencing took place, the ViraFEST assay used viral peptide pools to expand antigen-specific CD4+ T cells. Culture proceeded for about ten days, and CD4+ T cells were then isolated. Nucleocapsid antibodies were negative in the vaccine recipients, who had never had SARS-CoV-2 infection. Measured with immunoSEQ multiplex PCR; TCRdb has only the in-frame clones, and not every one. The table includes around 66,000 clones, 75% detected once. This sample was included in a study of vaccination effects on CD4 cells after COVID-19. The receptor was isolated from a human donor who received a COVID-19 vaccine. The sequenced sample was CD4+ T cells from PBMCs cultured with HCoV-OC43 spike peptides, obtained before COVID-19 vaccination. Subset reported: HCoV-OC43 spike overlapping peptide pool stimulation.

DNA of the CDR3: TGTGCCAGCAGTGATCTAGCGGGGGGGCTATCGCGGGAGCTGTTTTTT. Protein: CASSDLAGGLSRELFF. The chain has TRBV6-1 and TRBJ2-2, with TRBD2 matching over 12 bases. From germline, CDR1 is MNHNS and CDR2 SASEGT. V lost 3 bases and J lost 9; bases outside the gene matches: 8. This CDR3 has 16 amino acids.